This passage covers 4 T cell receptor beta chains from one sample sequenced in a study of cytomegalovirus exposure and HLA in healthy donors. 60 Vbeta and 13 Jbeta primers were used in PCR. Produced via immunoSEQ multiplex PCR; TCRdb's table is partial and in-frame only. There are tens of thousands of clones in the sample; just over 65% occur only once, and 2.1% lies in the top ten. Sequencing input: PBMCs. These TCRs come from a young man in good health and CMV-seronegative.

V usage is TRBV30 and J usage is TRBJ2-2; no clear D. Trimming left V 0 bases short and J 4 bases short, with 12 bases between. Looked up from germline, CDR1 is GTSNPN and CDR2 is SVGIG (reference sequence). This CDR3 has 15 amino acids. As DNA, the CDR3 is TGTGCCTGGAGTGTCAGGCCCGAGTTCACCGGGGAGCTGTTTTTT. It translates to CAWSVRPEFTGELFF.

The chain couples TRBV7-2 to TRBJ2-2, with 9 positions matching TRBD2. Germline-derived CDR1 and CDR2 are SGHTA and FQGNSA. This CDR3 has 16 amino acids. V lost 5 bases and J lost 5; bases outside the gene matches: 9. The CDR3 bases are TGTGCCAGCAGCCTCTTAGCGGGAGACGCTACCGGGGAGCTGTTTTTT. It translates to CASSLLAGDATGELFF.

This clone was recorded a few times. The chain carries TRBV6-5 and TRBJ1-2; D is ambiguous. V lost 6 bases and J lost 8, with 19 bases in between. This CDR3 region has 14 residues. The germline V gene encodes CDR1 MNHEY and CDR2 SVGAGI. The CDR3 loop is CASSTTGTNVGYTF. Written as DNA, the CDR3 is TGTGCCAGCAGCACGACGGGAACTAATGTGGGCTACACCTTC.

Concerning this clone itself: Relative to the germline gene, one junction end is altered; a read error may explain this. The identical CDR3 is also encoded by other nucleotide sequences in the sample. The chain couples TRBV7-9 to TRBJ1-1, with D perhaps TRBD1 (5 bases). Germline-derived CDR1 and CDR2 are SEHNR and FQNEAQ (reference sequence). This CDR3 has 14 residues. CDR3 amino acids: CASSLGPRGTEAFF. The CDR3 DNA is TGCGCCAGCAGCTTAGGGCCCCGGGGGACTGAAGCTTTCTTT.